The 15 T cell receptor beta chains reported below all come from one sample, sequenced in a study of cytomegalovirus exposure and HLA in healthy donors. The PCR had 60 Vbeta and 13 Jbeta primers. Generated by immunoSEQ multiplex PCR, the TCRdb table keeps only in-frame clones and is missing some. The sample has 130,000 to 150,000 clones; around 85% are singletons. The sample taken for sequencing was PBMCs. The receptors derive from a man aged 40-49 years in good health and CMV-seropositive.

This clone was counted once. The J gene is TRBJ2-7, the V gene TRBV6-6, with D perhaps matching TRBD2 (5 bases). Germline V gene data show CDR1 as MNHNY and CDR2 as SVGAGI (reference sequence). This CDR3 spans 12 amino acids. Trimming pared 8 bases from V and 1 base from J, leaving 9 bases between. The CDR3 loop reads CASLGGSYEQYF. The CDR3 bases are TGTGCCAGCCTCGGCGGGTCCTACGAGCAGTACTTC.

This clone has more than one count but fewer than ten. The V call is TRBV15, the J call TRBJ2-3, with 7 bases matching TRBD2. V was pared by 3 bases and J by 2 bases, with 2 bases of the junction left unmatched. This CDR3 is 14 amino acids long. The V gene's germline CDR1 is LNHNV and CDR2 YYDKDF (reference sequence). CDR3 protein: CATSRGGITDTQYF. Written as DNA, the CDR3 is TGTGCCACCAGCAGGGGGGGGATCACAGATACGCAGTATTTT.

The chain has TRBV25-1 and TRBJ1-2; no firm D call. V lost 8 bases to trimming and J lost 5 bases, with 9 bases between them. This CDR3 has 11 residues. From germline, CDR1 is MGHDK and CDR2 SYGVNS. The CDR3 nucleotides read TGTGCCAGCCTAGCTACTTATGGCTACACCTTC. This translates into CASLATYGYTF.

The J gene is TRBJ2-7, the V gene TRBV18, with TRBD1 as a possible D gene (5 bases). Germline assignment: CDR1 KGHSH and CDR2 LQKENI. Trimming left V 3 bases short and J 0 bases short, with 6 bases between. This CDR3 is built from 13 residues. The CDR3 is CASSPDTSYEQYF. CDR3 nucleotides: TGTGCCAGCTCACCGGACACCTCCTACGAGCAGTACTTC.

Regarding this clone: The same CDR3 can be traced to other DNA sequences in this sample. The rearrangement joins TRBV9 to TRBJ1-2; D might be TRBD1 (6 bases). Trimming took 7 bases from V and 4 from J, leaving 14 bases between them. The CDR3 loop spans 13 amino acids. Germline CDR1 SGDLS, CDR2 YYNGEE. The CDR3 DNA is TGTGCCAGCTCAAGAACAGGGCTCTATGGCTACACCTTC. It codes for CASSRTGLYGYTF.

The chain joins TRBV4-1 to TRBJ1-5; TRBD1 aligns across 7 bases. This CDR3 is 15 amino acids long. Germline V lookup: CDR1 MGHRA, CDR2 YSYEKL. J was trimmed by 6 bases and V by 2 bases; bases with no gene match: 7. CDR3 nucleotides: TGCGCCAGCAGCCAAACCTCAGGGGGTGGTCAGCCCCAGCATTTT. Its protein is CASSQTSGGGQPQHF.

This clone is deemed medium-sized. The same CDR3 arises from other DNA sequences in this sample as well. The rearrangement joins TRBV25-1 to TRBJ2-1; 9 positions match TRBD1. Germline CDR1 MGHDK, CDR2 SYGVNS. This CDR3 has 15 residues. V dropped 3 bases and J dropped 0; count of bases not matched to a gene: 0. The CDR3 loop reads CASSETGGSYNEQFF. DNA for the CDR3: TGTGCCAGCAGTGAGACAGGGGGCTCCTACAATGAGCAGTTCTTC.

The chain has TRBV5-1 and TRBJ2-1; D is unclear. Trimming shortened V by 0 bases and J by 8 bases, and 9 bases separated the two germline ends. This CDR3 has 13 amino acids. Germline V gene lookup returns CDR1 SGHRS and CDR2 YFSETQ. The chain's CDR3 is CASSLAGVDEQFF. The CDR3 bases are TGCGCCAGCAGCTTGGCCGGAGTTGATGAGCAGTTCTTC.

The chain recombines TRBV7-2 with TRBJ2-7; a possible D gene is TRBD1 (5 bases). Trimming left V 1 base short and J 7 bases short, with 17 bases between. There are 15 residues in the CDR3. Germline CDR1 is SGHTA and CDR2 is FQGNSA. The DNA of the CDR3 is TGTGCCAGCAGCTTAGATACAGCGAGTAGGGGAGAGCAGTACTTC. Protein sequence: CASSLDTASRGEQYF.

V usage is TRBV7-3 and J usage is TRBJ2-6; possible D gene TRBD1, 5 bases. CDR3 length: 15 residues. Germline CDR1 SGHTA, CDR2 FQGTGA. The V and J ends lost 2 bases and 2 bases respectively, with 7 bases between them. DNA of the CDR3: TGTGCCAGCAGCTTATTAGGGGCTGGGGCCAACGTCCTGACTTTC. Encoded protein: CASSLLGAGANVLTF.

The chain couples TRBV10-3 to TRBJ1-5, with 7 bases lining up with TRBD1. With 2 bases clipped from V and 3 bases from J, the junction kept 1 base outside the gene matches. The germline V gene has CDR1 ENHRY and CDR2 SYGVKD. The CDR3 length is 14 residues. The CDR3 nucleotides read TGTGCCATCAGTGAGACAGGGGTCAATCAGCCCCAGCATTTT. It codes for CAISETGVNQPQHF.

The CDR3 DNA reads as TGTGCCAGCTCACCGGGCAGAATTGAAGCTTTCTTT. Translated: CASSPGRIEAFF. The chain joins TRBV18 to TRBJ1-1; D remains unclear. Germline-derived CDR1 and CDR2 are KGHSH and LQKENI. The V gene lost 3 bases and the J gene lost 7 bases, with 9 bases spanning the gap. The CDR3 runs 12 residues.

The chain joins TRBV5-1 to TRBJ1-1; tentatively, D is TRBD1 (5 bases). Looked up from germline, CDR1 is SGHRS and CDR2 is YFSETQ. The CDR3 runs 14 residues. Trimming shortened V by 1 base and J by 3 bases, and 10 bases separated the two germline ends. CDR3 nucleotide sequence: TGCGCCAGCAGCTTGATGGCAGGGTACACTGAAGCTTTCTTT. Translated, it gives CASSLMAGYTEAFF.

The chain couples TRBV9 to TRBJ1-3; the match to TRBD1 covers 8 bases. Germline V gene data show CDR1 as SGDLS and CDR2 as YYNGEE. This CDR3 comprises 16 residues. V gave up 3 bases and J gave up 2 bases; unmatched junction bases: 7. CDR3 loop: CASSGETGGPGNTIYF. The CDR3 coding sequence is TGTGCCAGCAGCGGAGAAACAGGGGGACCTGGAAACACCATATATTTT.

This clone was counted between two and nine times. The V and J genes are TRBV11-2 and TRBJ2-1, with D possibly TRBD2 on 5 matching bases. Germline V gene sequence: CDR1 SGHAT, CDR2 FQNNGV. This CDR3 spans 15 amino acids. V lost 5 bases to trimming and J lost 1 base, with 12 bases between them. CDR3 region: CASSGLTASYNEQFF. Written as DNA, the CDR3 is TGTGCCAGCAGCGGACTGACGGCTTCCTACAATGAGCAGTTCTTC. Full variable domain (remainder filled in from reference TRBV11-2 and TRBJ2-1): EAGVAQSPRYKIIEKRQSVAFWCNPISGHATLYWYQQILGQGPKLLIQFQNNGVVDDSQLPKDRFSAERLKGVDSTLKIQPAKLEDSAVYLCASSGLTASYNEQFFGPGTRLTVL.